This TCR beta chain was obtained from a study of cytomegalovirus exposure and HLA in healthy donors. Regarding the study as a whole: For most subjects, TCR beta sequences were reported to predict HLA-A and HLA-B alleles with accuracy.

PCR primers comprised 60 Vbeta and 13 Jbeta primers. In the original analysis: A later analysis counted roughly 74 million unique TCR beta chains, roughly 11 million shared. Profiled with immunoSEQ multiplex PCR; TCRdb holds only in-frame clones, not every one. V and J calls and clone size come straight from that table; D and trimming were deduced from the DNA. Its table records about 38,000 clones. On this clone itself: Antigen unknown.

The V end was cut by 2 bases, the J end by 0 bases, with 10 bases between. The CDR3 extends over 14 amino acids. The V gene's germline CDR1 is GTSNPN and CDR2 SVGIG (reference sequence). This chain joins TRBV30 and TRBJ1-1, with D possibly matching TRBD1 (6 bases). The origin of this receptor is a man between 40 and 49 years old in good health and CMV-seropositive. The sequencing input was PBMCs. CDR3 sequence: CAWSFQGMNTEAFF. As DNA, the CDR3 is TGTGCCTGGAGTTTCCAGGGGATGAACACTGAAGCTTTCTTT.